These T cell receptor beta chains were read from a single sample in a study of cytomegalovirus exposure and HLA in healthy donors. The repertoire was sequenced with immunoSEQ multiplex PCR; TCRdb's copy has only in-frame clones and lacks some. In all, the sample yields 45,000 to 60,000 clones. The specimen was PBMCs. These receptors all come from a male donor in good health and CMV-seronegative. The CDR3 runs from the conserved cysteine through the conserved F or W. D genes are given only for firm matches.

d_gene | j_gene | v_gene | CDR3aa | CDR3nt
. | TRBJ1-1 | TRBV7-9 | CASSPPGQGDTEAFF | TGTGCCAGCAGCCCACCTGGGCAAGGTGACACTGAAGCTTTCTTT
. | TRBJ2-7 | TRBV5-6 | CASSSLRSRDKYEQYF | TGTGCCAGCAGCTCCCTCCGTTCCCGGGACAAGTACGAGCAGTACTTC
. | TRBJ1-2 | TRBV6-1 | CASSLRDTYYGYTF | TGTGCCAGCAGTCTACGGGACACCTACTATGGCTACACCTTC
. | TRBJ2-5 | TRBV6-6 | CASRPRQAQETQYF | TGTGCCAGCAGGCCGAGACAGGCACAAGAGACCCAGTACTTC
TRBD2 | TRBJ2-1 | TRBV7-9 | CASSLVPTISGRPHNEQFF | TGTGCCAGCAGCTTAGTTCCCACTATTAGCGGGAGGCCCCACAATGAGCAGTTCTTC
. | TRBJ2-3 | TRBV28 | CASSLPGKTDTQYF | TGTGCCAGCAGTTTACCAGGGAAGACAGATACGCAGTATTTT
TRBD1 | TRBJ2-1 | TRBV18 | CASSAGTGTYNEQFF | TGTGCCAGCTCGGCCGGGACAGGGACTTACAATGAGCAGTTCTTC
. | TRBJ1-5 | TRBV4-2 | CASSQQGAYSNQPQHF | TGTGCCAGCAGCCAGCAAGGGGCGTATAGCAATCAGCCCCAGCATTTT
. | TRBJ1-3 | TRBV7-2 | CASSLGSRGGNTIYF | TGTGCCAGCAGCTTAGGGTCCAGGGGCGGAAACACCATATATTTT
TRBD2 | TRBJ2-2 | TRBV4-3 | CASSQDWGLAGDTGELFF | TGCGCCAGCAGCCAAGATTGGGGACTAGCGGGAGACACCGGGGAGCTGTTTTTT
TRBD1 | TRBJ2-7 | TRBV7-2 | CASSPSLERGPYEQYF | TGTGCCAGCAGCCCCTCCTTGGAAAGGGGGCCTTACGAGCAGTACTTC
. | TRBJ2-7 | TRBV5-1 | CASSLGGTYEQYF | TGCGCCAGCAGCTTGGGCGGAACCTACGAGCAGTACTTC
TRBD1 | TRBJ2-2 | TRBV6-5 | CASSYQGQGSGELFF | TGTGCCAGCAGTTATCAGGGACAGGGGTCCGGGGAGCTGTTTTTT
. | TRBJ2-7 | TRBV2 | CASREAAYEQYF | TGTGCCAGCAGGGAAGCCGCCTACGAGCAGTACTTC
. | TRBJ1-2 | TRBV6-5 | CASSSGGRANYGYTF | TGTGCCAGCAGCTCCGGGGGTAGGGCTAACTATGGCTACACCTTC
. | TRBJ1-1 | TRBV5-6 | CASSSRRARAFF | TGTGCCAGCAGCTCCCGACGAGCTAGGGCTTTCTTT
TRBD1 | TRBJ1-2 | TRBV4-1 | CASSQADRDYGYTF | TGCGCCAGCAGCCAAGCGGACAGGGACTATGGCTACACCTTC
TRBD2 | TRBJ2-7 | TRBV4-2 | CASSVGLAGGYYEQYF | TGTGCCAGCAGCGTGGGACTAGCGGGGGGATACTACGAGCAGTACTTC
. | TRBJ1-1 | TRBV4-3 | CASSLQGEANTEAFF | TGCGCCAGCAGCCTCCAAGGGGAGGCGAACACTGAAGCTTTCTTT
. | TRBJ2-1 | TRBV4-1 | CASSSIRGNEQFF | TGCGCCAGCAGCTCCATCCGGGGGAATGAGCAGTTCTTC